The T cell receptor beta chain under discussion was sequenced for a study of control samples from healthy donors and cancer patients. Profiled with immunoSEQ multiplex PCR; TCRdb holds only in-frame clones, not every one. The data hold roughly 120,000 clones, with about 94% observed a single time. V gave up 3 bases and J gave up 7 bases; unmatched junction bases: 15. The CDR3 contains 18 residues. Germline CDR1 is SQVTM and CDR2 is ANQGSEA. V gene TRBV29-1 combines with J gene TRBJ1-6; 10 bases agree with TRBD1. The clonotype comes from a man aged 30 to 39 in good health. Material for sequencing was blood. The CDR3 spells CSVEDRDRGGEVNSPLHF. As DNA, the CDR3 is TGCAGCGTTGAGGACCGGGACAGGGGCGGAGAAGTAAATTCACCCCTCCACTTT.